This entry concerns a single T cell receptor beta chain. This clone's antigen is unknown. Per-base qualities were not stored, and no clone one base away is much larger. V was cut back by 6 bases and J by 2 bases, leaving a gap of 11 bases between them. Sequences MNHEY (CDR1) and SVGAGI (CDR2) are obtained from the germline V gene. Including cysteine and phenylalanine, the CDR3 has 13 amino acids. Only CDR3 DNA remains: 39 bases, in frame from the first base. The data originate from a study of blood T cell repertoires in COVID-19 (dated by TCRdb to 2018 to 2020). As for the study more broadly: Samples covering the acute and convalescent phases of COVID-19 were provided by collaborators in the United States, Italy and Spain. Nearly every sample came with metadata listing a de-identified subject ID, COVID-19 status, age in years and sex. Where HLA class I and class II types were available, the types were taken from metadata supplied by the sample provider, not from assay-based typing. The repertoires were made available in a free public database intended to serve as a resource for research on the immune response to SARS-CoV-2. The samples were drawn from the first 160 participants of the ongoing ImmuneRACE study and from 950 to 1,500 subjects provided by 6 global collaborators. The material from the prospective study consisted of cDNA or gDNA derived from T cells, B-cell-depleted T cells, or PBMCs. The dataset comprised deeply sampled blood TCRbeta repertoires from subjects exposed to, actively infected with, or recovered from COVID-19. General conclusions and limits of the study: The amount of clinical and demographic metadata varied by source and participant and was provided uncurated.

Participants in the prospective study were aged roughly 18 to 100 years, lived in 24 United States geographic areas, and enrolled through a virtual design. To assign participants to cohorts, the prospective study relied on clinical history that participants themselves reported in a screening survey and a study questionnaire. ImmuneRACE Cohort 3 recovered participants were defined by two consecutive negative NP/OP PCR tests, healthcare professional clearance, or symptom resolution. In the prospective study, mobile phlebotomists collected whole blood, serum and a nasopharyngeal or oropharyngeal swab from each participant. Additional blood draws and questionnaires over an approximately two-month period could optionally be provided by prospective study participants. Before DNA extraction, blood samples from the prospective study were shipped at room temperature or frozen. TCRbeta CDR3 regions were amplified from genomic DNA by means of the immunoSEQ Assay, a bias-controlled multiplex PCR. The study's processing was this. The number of nucleated cells in each sample was estimated by amplification of reference gene primers within the assay. To quantify the absolute abundance of each unique TCRbeta CDR3 rearrangement, sequence reads were collapsed and filtered. For each sample, productive Simpson clonality was calculated by taking the square root of Simpson's diversity index across productive rearrangements. The immuneACCESS repertoire file appears here via TCRdb, limited to in-frame rearrangements. These files lack a portion of the clones; in checked studies, under half of the deficit traces to unresolved V genes, and the cause of the others is not known. The V and J calls and clone size were taken over from that table, and D and trimming were inferred from the DNA. The sample yields a few hundred thousand clones; roughly nine tenths were counted once. Of the sample, less than 2% is held by the ten largest clones.

The sequence derives from a woman aged 30 to 39 who had recovered from COVID-19. The chain was built from TRBV6-5 and TRBJ2-7; TRBD2 might be the D gene, on 5 matching bases. The sample taken for sequencing was PBMCs or T cells enriched from blood (not recorded which). The nucleotides are TGTGCCAGCAGCCCCAGCGGTACCTACGAGCAGTACTTC. This sequence encodes CASSPSGTYEQYF.